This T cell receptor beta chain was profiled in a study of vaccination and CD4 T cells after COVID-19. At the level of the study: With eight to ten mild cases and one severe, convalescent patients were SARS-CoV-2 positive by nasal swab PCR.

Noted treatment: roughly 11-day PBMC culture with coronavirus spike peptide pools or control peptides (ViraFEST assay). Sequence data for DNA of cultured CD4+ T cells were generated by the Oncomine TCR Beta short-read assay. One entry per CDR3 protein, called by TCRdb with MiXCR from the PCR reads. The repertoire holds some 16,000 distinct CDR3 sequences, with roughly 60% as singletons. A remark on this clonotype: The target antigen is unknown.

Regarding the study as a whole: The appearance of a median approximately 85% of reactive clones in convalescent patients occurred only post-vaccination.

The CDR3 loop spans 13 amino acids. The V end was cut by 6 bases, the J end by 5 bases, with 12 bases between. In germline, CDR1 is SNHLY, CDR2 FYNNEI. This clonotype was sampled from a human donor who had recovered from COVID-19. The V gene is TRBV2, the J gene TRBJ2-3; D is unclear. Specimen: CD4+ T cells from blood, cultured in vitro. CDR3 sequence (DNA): TGTGCCAGCAGCCTGTTGGCACAAGATACGCAGTATTTT. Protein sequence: CASSLLAQDTQYF.